This T cell receptor (beta chain) was profiled in a study of blood T cell repertoires in COVID-19. The wider study: The study drew acute and convalescent COVID-19 samples from the United States, Italy and Spain.

Deletions cut 4 bases from V and 0 bases from J, with 12 bases between. Germline values: CDR1 MNHEY, CDR2 SMNVEV (reference sequence). The CDR3 loop spans 15 amino acids. How the authors handled the data: Amplification of reference gene primers was used by the study to estimate nucleated cell counts. Assay used: immunoSEQ multiplex PCR; TCRdb lists only in-frame clones, some missing. The V and J calls and the clone size are those of that table, but D and trimming were determined from the DNA. The sample contains tens of thousands of clones, 80% of which appear only once. Sequencing used peripheral blood. The source is a woman in her 70s with acute or convalescent COVID-19. The J gene is TRBJ1-2, the V gene TRBV27; D possibly corresponds to TRBD1 (5 bases). CDR3 in DNA: TGTGCCAGCAGTTGGAGGGGTCCGGCTAACTATGGCTACACCTTC. Translated: CASSWRGPANYGYTF.